The 5 T cell receptor beta chains presented below share a single source sample, sequenced in a study of cytomegalovirus exposure and HLA in healthy donors. A multiplex PCR was run with 60 Vbeta primers and 13 Jbeta primers. Using immunoSEQ multiplex PCR, the repertoire was profiled, and TCRdb retains in-frame clones only, with some absent. The table counts around 100,000 clones; 3.5% to 4.5% lies in the top ten. Input material: PBMCs. All receptors derive from a man younger than 40 in good health and CMV-seronegative.

The chain uses TRBV5-1 and TRBJ1-1; D remains ambiguous. Germline lookup yields CDR1 SGHRS and CDR2 YFSETQ. The CDR3 sequence is 13 residues long. The germline V and J ends were trimmed by 0 bases and 4 bases, with 7 bases remaining between them. CDR3 nucleotide sequence: TGCGCCAGCAGCTTGGAAAGAGGCACTGAAGCTTTCTTT. Its translation: CASSLERGTEAFF.

The chain couples TRBV7-8 to TRBJ1-5; D is undetermined. V lost 3 bases and J lost 5, with 11 bases in between. The CDR3 extends over 14 amino acids. CDR1 is SGHVS, CDR2 FQNEAQ, per germline. The CDR3 region is CASSFNKRYQPQHF. As DNA, the CDR3 is TGTGCCAGCAGCTTTAACAAAAGATATCAGCCCCAGCATTTT. Full variable domain (missing parts from reference TRBV7-8 and TRBJ1-5): GAGVSQSPRYKVAKRGQDVALRCDPISGHVSLFWYQQALGQGPEFLTYFQNEAQLDKSGLPSDRFFAERPEGSVSTLKIQRTQQEDSAVYLCASSFNKRYQPQHFGDGTRLSIL.

This chain connects TRBV6-5 to TRBJ2-1, with 7 bases lining up with TRBD1. V gave up 2 bases and J gave up 3 bases; unmatched junction bases: 4. CDR3 length equals 15 residues. Germline CDR1 is MNHEY and CDR2 is SVGAGI. The CDR3 region has the DNA TGTGCCAGCAGTTACCGGGACAGCATCTACAATGAGCAGTTCTTC. Translated, it gives CASSYRDSIYNEQFF.

The chain employs TRBV9 and TRBJ2-1; D perhaps matches TRBD1 (6 bases). Trimming took 4 bases from V and 0 from J, leaving 14 bases between them. Per germline, CDR1 SGDLS and CDR2 YYNGEE. The CDR3 length is 16 residues. CDR3 coding DNA: TGTGCCAGCAGCACCCAGGGGCTTACCTCCTACAATGAGCAGTTCTTC. Amino acid sequence: CASSTQGLTSYNEQFF.

This chain joins TRBV5-1 and TRBJ1-6; 10 bases map to TRBD1. The CDR3 contains 15 residues. Trimming at V came to 4 bases and at J to 7 bases, leaving 5 bases not matched to a gene. CDR1 and CDR2 from the germline V gene are SGHRS and YFSETQ. This CDR3 is CASSDPGQGNSPLHF. CDR3 coding DNA: TGCGCCAGCAGCGATCCGGGACAGGGGAATTCACCCCTCCACTTT.